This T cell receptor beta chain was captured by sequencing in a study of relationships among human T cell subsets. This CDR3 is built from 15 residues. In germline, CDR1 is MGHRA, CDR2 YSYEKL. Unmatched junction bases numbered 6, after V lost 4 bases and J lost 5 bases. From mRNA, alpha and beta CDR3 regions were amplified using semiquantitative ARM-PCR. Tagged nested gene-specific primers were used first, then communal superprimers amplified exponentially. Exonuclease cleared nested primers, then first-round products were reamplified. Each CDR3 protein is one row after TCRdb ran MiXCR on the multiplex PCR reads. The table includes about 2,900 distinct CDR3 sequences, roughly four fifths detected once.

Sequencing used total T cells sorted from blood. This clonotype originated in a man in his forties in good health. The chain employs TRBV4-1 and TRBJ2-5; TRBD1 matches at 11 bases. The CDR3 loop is CASSLGQGARETQYF. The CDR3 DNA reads TGCGCCAGCAGCCTTGGACAGGGGGCGCGGGAGACCCAGTACTTC.